This TCR beta chain was identified during a study of T cells after yellow fever vaccination. About the research overall: The SMART-Seq v4 Ultra Low Input method served to prepare the low-cell-number fractions.

Study-level findings and limits: Booster samples showed a return of most primary-vaccination clones (around 96% CD4, 85% to 90% CD8).

Points on this clonotype: No antigen is known for it.

5'RACE template switching added a universal primer site and UMIs to TCR cDNA. Via MiXCR, TCRdb re-called the 5' RACE reads, giving one row per CDR3 protein. Here the sample spans some 390,000 distinct CDR3 sequences, around 20% being singletons. The junction had 5 bases not matched to a gene; V was cut back by 4 bases and J by 2 bases. Germline V CDR1 and CDR2: SGHNT, YYREEE (reference sequence). This CDR3 contains 15 residues. The chain uses TRBV5-4 and TRBJ2-5, with 10 nucleotides matching TRBD2. This specimen consisted of PBMCs, obtained before the yellow fever booster vaccination. The sequence derives from a man in his late teens or twenties who received the YFV17D yellow fever vaccine. CDR3 protein: CASSPSGGAQETQYF. Written as DNA, the CDR3 is TGTGCCAGCAGCCCAAGCGGGGGGGCTCAAGAGACCCAGTACTTC.